These 10 T cell receptor beta chains were sequenced from one sample in a study of glioma-infiltrating T cells after dendritic cell vaccination. Method: immunoSEQ multiplex PCR; TCRdb's copy keeps in-frame clones and lacks some. The sample shows 50,000 to 60,000 clones, about 80% of them seen only once. Documented time point: after dendritic cell vaccination, including at tumor progression/relapse. The specimen comprised blood, sampled after dendritic cell vaccination. These receptors all stem from a human donor with glioblastoma.

The chain combines TRBV9 with TRBJ2-3; D is uncertain. There are 12 residues in the CDR3. Germline V gene data show CDR1 as SGDLS and CDR2 as YYNGEE. Trimming removed 2 bases from V and 4 bases from J, with 5 bases in between. The CDR3 loop reads CASSVSADTQYF. The CDR3 nucleotides are TGTGCCAGCAGCGTGAGTGCAGATACGCAGTATTTT.

This sequence joins TRBV6-6 and TRBJ1-5; TRBD1 might be the D (5 bases). Germline CDR1 reads MNHNY; CDR2 reads SVGAGI (reference sequence). This CDR3 has 15 amino acids. Trimming removed 2 bases at V and 7 bases at J, with 15 bases between. Here the CDR3 reads CASSYRAGGGQPQHF. CDR3 coding DNA: TGTGCCAGCAGTTACCGCGCTGGGGGAGGCCAGCCCCAGCATTTT.

The CDR3, as DNA: TGTGCCAGCAGCCAAGCCCCCAGTATCACTGAAGCTTTCTTT. Translating it yields CASSQAPSITEAFF. The rearrangement joins TRBV14 to TRBJ1-1; D is uncertain. CDR3 length: 14 amino acids. Trimming shortened V by 1 base and J by 4 bases, and 10 bases separated the two germline ends. Germline loops: CDR1 SGHDN, CDR2 FVKESK.

The chain is built from TRBV11-3 and TRBJ2-5; the D gene is possibly TRBD2 (6 bases). Per the germline V gene, CDR1 is SGHNT and CDR2 is YENEEA. This CDR3 is built from 14 residues. The V and J ends lost 2 bases and 5 bases respectively, with 12 bases between them. CDR3 nucleotides: TGTGCCAGCAGCTTATACGGGGCGGGGGAGACCCAGTACTTC. This codes for CASSLYGAGETQYF.

This clone was detected a few times. The chain combines TRBV4-1 with TRBJ1-3; 7 bases align to TRBD1. This CDR3 has 17 residues. CDR1 MGHRA and CDR2 YSYEKL come from the germline V gene. With V trimmed by 3 bases and J by 0 bases, 8 bases remained unmatched. The CDR3 nucleotides read TGCGCCAGCAGCCACGGACAGGTACTTAACTCTGGAAACACCATATATTTT. Its protein product is CASSHGQVLNSGNTIYF.

The chain recombines TRBV30 with TRBJ2-3, with D possibly being TRBD2 (6 bases). CDR3 size: 17 residues. The V end lost 5 bases, the J end lost 0 bases, and 21 bases lay between the germline ends. The germline V gene encodes CDR1 GTSNPN and CDR2 SVGIG (reference sequence). The CDR3 DNA is TGTGCCTGGGGGGGGAGCCGGCCCGCAACTAGCACAGATACGCAGTATTTT. It translates to CAWGGSRPATSTDTQYF.

This clone was recorded only once. The chain is built from TRBV5-6 and TRBJ2-5; 10 bases are a match to TRBD1. The V segment lost 0 bases and the J segment 4 bases; nucleotides outside the gene matches: 6. CDR1 is SGHDT, CDR2 YYEEEE, per germline. The CDR3 is made up of 16 amino acids. CDR3 bases: TGTGCCAGCAGCTTGGCCGGTGACAGGGGGCTAGAGACCCAGTACTTC. Its translation: CASSLAGDRGLETQYF.

In its sample, this clone was seen once. This sequence joins TRBV6-5 and TRBJ1-1; D gene unclear. Germline assignment: CDR1 MNHEY and CDR2 SVGAGI. Trimming removed 0 bases at V and 3 bases at J, with 11 bases between. The CDR3 loop spans 15 amino acids. CDR3 DNA sequence: TGTGCCAGCAGTTACTCAGAAAGGAGTTACACTGAAGCTTTCTTT. It yields the protein CASSYSERSYTEAFF.

This chain links TRBV10-2 with TRBJ1-2, with D unresolved. This CDR3 is 14 amino acids long. Between the trimmed V and J ends, which lost 1 base and 0 bases, there was a span of 6 bases. CDR1 is WSHSY and CDR2 is SAAADI in the germline V gene. The CDR3 protein is CASSEYSSNYGYTF. In DNA form, the CDR3 reads TGCGCCAGCAGTGAGTACAGTTCTAACTATGGCTACACCTTC.

This clone was detected only once. This chain joins TRBV27 and TRBJ2-7; perhaps TRBD2 as D (6 bases). This CDR3 spans 13 amino acids. With 5 bases removed from V and 6 bases from J, the gap between germline ends came to 14 bases. Germline V lookup: CDR1 MNHEY, CDR2 SMNVEV (reference sequence). CDR3 protein: CASSPRVEGEQYF. DNA for the CDR3: TGTGCCAGCAGTCCGCGGGTGGAGGGCGAGCAGTACTTC.